Listed here are 17 T cell receptor beta chains from one sample, sequenced in a study of CD8+ T cells in alopecia areata. Sequencing used cDNA as its template, made by extracting RNA and reverse transcribing it. Clones were read by immunoSEQ multiplex PCR, and TCRdb kept only the in-frame ones, dropping some. Among roughly 100,000 clones listed, just over 85% were seen once. Treatment meaning: oral pan-JAK inhibitor, 5-10 mg twice daily. Material: CD8+ T cells sorted from blood, obtained between weeks 30 and 35, from a patient treated with tofacitinib. Every receptor here comes from a human donor with alopecia areata.

This chain joins TRBV5-6 and TRBJ1-5, with TRBD1 as a possible D gene (5 bases). Trimming cost V 4 bases and J 5 bases, with 7 bases left between them. The CDR3 has 12 residues. Looked up from germline, CDR1 is SGHDT and CDR2 is YYEEEE. CDR3 in amino acids: CASSVQDQPQHF. The CDR3 DNA reads TGTGCCAGCAGCGTACAGGATCAGCCCCAGCATTTT.

The genes are TRBV7-9 and TRBJ2-3; the match to TRBD2 covers 9 bases. The V gene's germline CDR1 is SEHNR and CDR2 FQNEAQ (reference sequence). J lost 3 bases, V lost 2 bases, and 6 bases had no gene match. CDR3 length: 16 amino acids. The CDR3 bases are TGTGCCAGCAGCTTATGGTCTAGCGGGATGACAGATACGCAGTATTTT. It encodes CASSLWSSGMTDTQYF.

The rearrangement uses TRBV5-1 and TRBJ2-7, with TRBD1 matching over 9 bases. The CDR3 has 13 amino acids. V lost 4 bases and J lost 5; bases outside the gene matches: 4. Germline CDR1 is SGHRS and CDR2 is YFSETQ. CDR3 nucleotides: TGCGCCAGCAGCCAGGGACAGGGTAACGAGCAGTACTTC. Its protein product is CASSQGQGNEQYF.

The genes are TRBV30 and TRBJ1-2; D is unclear. V lost 0 bases and J 2 bases, leaving 19 bases between the germline ends. The CDR3 covers 17 residues. The germline V gene has CDR1 GTSNPN and CDR2 SVGIG (reference sequence). CDR3 sequence reads: CAWSVTVNNVQNYGYTF. The CDR3 DNA reads as TGTGCCTGGAGTGTAACGGTCAACAACGTCCAGAACTATGGCTACACCTTC.

This clone was seen a few times. The chain recombines TRBV7-2 with TRBJ2-7; 12 bases agree with TRBD1. The V gene end was trimmed by 4 bases and the J gene end by 5 bases; junction bases not matched to a gene: 3. Germline CDR1 and CDR2: SGHTA and FQGNSA. The CDR3 extends over 14 amino acids. The CDR3 sequence: CASSSGQGANEQYF. The CDR3 DNA reads as TGTGCCAGCAGCTCGGGACAGGGGGCGAACGAGCAGTACTTC.

The V and J genes are TRBV29-1 and TRBJ2-3, with D perhaps given as TRBD1 or TRBD2 (5 bases each). This CDR3 has 13 residues. CDR1 and CDR2 from the germline V gene are SQVTM and ANQGSEA. V lost 6 bases, J lost 7 bases, and 17 bases lay in between. Here the CDR3 reads CSVILGTLNTQYF. Here the CDR3 DNA reads TGCAGCGTCATCCTCGGGACCCTGAATACGCAGTATTTT.

This chain links TRBV6-6 with TRBJ2-7; 9 nucleotides line up with TRBD1. With 8 bases clipped from V and 5 bases from J, the junction kept 13 bases outside the gene matches. The length of the CDR3 is 15 residues. Germline CDR1 and CDR2: MNHNY and SVGAGI (reference sequence). The CDR3 region is CASGPDDRGSHEQYF. The CDR3 DNA follows: TGTGCCAGCGGCCCCGATGACAGGGGGTCCCACGAGCAGTACTTC.

The chain joins TRBV27 to TRBJ2-1; TRBD2 might be the D (5 bases). The CDR3 extends over 15 amino acids. V lost 6 bases to trimming and J lost 8 bases, with 20 bases between them. CDR1 is MNHEY, CDR2 SMNVEV, per germline (reference sequence). CDR3 protein: CASRLPSGIGDEQFF. In nucleotides, the CDR3 is TGTGCCAGCAGACTCCCCTCCGGGATTGGTGATGAGCAGTTCTTC.

The chain employs TRBV2 and TRBJ2-2; D gene unclear. The germline V gene has CDR1 SNHLY and CDR2 FYNNEI. The CDR3 is made up of 13 amino acids. The V end lost 3 bases, the J end lost 4 bases, and 6 bases lay between the germline ends. CDR3 loop: CASSDTGTGELFF. The DNA of the CDR3 is TGTGCCAGCAGTGACACGGGCACCGGGGAGCTGTTTTTT.

The chain combines TRBV5-4 with TRBJ2-1; 8 positions match TRBD2. The CDR3 is made up of 16 amino acids. V lost 7 bases, J lost 2 bases, and 11 bases stayed unmatched. Germline values: CDR1 SGHNT, CDR2 YYREEE (reference sequence). The CDR3 reads CASAGGSGTPYNEQFF. CDR3 DNA sequence: TGTGCCAGCGCCGGGGGTAGCGGGACCCCCTACAATGAGCAGTTCTTC.

This clone was recorded only once. V usage is TRBV27 and J usage is TRBJ2-3, with TRBD2 matching 10 bases. V was clipped by 2 bases and J by 1 base; unmatched bases: 0. CDR1 is MNHEY and CDR2 is SMNVEV in the germline V gene (reference sequence). This CDR3 spans 15 amino acids. The CDR3 sequence: CASSLLAGGTDTQYF. In DNA, the CDR3 is TGTGCCAGCAGTTTACTAGCGGGGGGCACAGATACGCAGTATTTT.

This CDR3 reads CASSPVGSSYEQYF. The DNA for the CDR3 is TGTGCCAGCTCGCCGGTTGGCAGCTCCTACGAGCAGTACTTC. V gene TRBV2 combines with J gene TRBJ2-7; no clear D. Trimming cost V 8 bases and J 0 bases, with 14 bases left between them. The CDR3 sequence is 14 residues long. Germline V gene sequence: CDR1 SNHLY, CDR2 FYNNEI.

The V gene is TRBV2, the J gene TRBJ2-2; possibly TRBD1 or TRBD2 for D (5 bases each). Germline V gene data show CDR1 as SNHLY and CDR2 as FYNNEI. The ends were cut back, 10 bases at V and 1 base at J, with 10 bases in the middle. The CDR3 has 13 residues. The chain's CDR3 is CATLRGNTGELFF. The CDR3 bases are TGTGCCACTTTGAGGGGGAACACCGGGGAGCTGTTTTTT.

The gene calls are TRBV11-2 and TRBJ2-5, with TRBD2 matching 10 bases. Judging by the DNA end, TRBJ2-7 fits better; the J call may be wrong. Germline V lookup: CDR1 SGHAT, CDR2 FQNNGV. The CDR3 consists of 15 residues. DNA for the CDR3: TGTGCCAGCAGCTTTCCTAGCGGGGGTTCCTACGAGCAGTACTTC. Its protein product is CASSFPSGGSYEQYF.

The CDR3: CASSLDTLFGGQGLYEQYF. The CDR3 nucleotides are TGTGCCAGCAGCTTGGACACTCTTTTCGGGGGACAGGGGTTGTACGAGCAGTACTTC. This rearrangement joins TRBV5-4 to TRBJ2-7, with TRBD1 matching over 10 bases. V lost 0 bases, J lost 4 bases, and 16 bases stayed unmatched. The CDR3 is 19 residues long. Looked up from germline, CDR1 is SGHNT and CDR2 is YYREEE (reference sequence).

The gene calls are TRBV13 and TRBJ2-7, with 8 positions matching TRBD2. V was pared by 4 bases and J by 3 bases, with 5 bases of the junction left unmatched. The germline CDR1 and CDR2 sequences are PRHDT and FYEKMQ (reference sequence). This CDR3 has 14 amino acids. In DNA, the CDR3 is TGTGCCAGCAGCTCGGGACTAGAGATCTACGAGCAGTACTTC. Residues: CASSSGLEIYEQYF.

V gene TRBV15 combines with J gene TRBJ1-2; the D is unclear. V was shortened by 0 bases and J by 7 bases, with 15 bases between the two germline ends. The germline gives CDR1 LNHNV, CDR2 YYDKDF (reference sequence). There are 15 residues in the CDR3. The CDR3 DNA reads TGTGCCACCAGCAGAGATCGTGACTTTTCCATTGGCTACACCTTC. Amino acids: CATSRDRDFSIGYTF.